This T cell receptor beta chain comes out of a study of identical twins. Study-wide results and caveats: There was an excess of low generation probability in the out-of-frame alpha sequences that twins shared.

The CDR3 consists of 17 residues. CDR1 and CDR2 from the germline V gene are SGHDN and FVKESK. Trimming cost V 4 bases and J 2 bases; bases outside gene matches: 12. This clonotype was recorded a few times. Antigen: not known. Using its own MiXCR run on the 5' RACE reads, TCRdb lists one record per CDR3 protein. The sample includes approximately 250,000 distinct CDR3 sequences, approximately 7.1% of them seen just once. This sample was also put to use in a study of T cells expressing NK-cell markers.

The source of this sequence is a woman younger than 30 in good health. This chain uses TRBV14 with TRBJ2-5; the match to TRBD2 covers 8 bases. What was sequenced was CD8+ T cells sorted from blood. CDR3 region: CASSPNIFTSGQETQYF. DNA of the CDR3: TGTGCCAGCAGCCCAAACATCTTTACTAGCGGACAAGAGACCCAGTACTTC.